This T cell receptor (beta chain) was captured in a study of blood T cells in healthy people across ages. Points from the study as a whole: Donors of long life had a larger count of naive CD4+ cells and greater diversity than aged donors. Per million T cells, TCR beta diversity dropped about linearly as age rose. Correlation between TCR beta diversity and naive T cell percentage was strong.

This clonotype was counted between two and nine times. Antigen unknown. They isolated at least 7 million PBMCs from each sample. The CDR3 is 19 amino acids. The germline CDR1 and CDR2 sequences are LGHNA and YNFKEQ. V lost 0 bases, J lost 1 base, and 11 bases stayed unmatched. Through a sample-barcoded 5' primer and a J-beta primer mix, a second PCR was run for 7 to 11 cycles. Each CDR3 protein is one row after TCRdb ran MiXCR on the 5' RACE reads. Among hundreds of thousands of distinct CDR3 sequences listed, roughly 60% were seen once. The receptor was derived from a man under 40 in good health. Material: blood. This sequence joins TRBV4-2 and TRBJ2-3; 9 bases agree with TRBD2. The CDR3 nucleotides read TGTGCCAGCAGCCAAGATCTCGTTTTTAGCGGGAGCCGCACAGATACGCAGTATTTT. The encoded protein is CASSQDLVFSGSRTDTQYF.